This T cell receptor (beta chain) was captured in a study of beta chain features in type 1 diabetes. It was one heparinised blood draw, averaging approximately 100 mL, that each donor gave. Since all of the isolated RNA was reverse transcribed, expressed TCRB transcripts were what got sequenced. The protocol was immunoSEQ multiplex PCR, while the TCRdb copy is restricted to in-frame clones and leaves out a portion. The repertoire holds under 950,000 clones, with roughly a sixth as singletons. A word on this clone: Its target is not known.

From germline, CDR1 is MDHEN and CDR2 SYDVKM. CDR3 length: 12 amino acids. Trimming removed 7 bases from V and 6 bases from J, with 12 bases in between. General study findings and limits: Fewer insertions but more deletions were seen at VDJ junctions in type 1 diabetes patients. TCRB rearrangement may or may not be influenced by HLA type; here this remained unresolved. cDNA-based reads could over-represent cells with high TCR expression.

The TCR sequence derives from a woman aged 18-30 years in good health. The chain links TRBV28 to TRBJ1-1; D is unresolved. Sequencing was performed on naive CD4+ T cells from blood. The CDR3 DNA reads as TGTGCCAGCAAGGCAGGCGCCTCTGAAGCTTTCTTT. Translating it yields CASKAGASEAFF. Looking up the rest from reference TRBV28 and TRBJ1-1 gives the full variable domain: DVKVTQSSRYLVKRTGEKVFLECVQDMDHENMFWYRQDPGLGLRLIYFSYDVKMKEKGDIPEGYSVSREKKERFSLILESASTNQTSMYLCASKAGASEAFFGQGTRLTVV.